This section outlines one TCR beta chain sequence together with its context. Its antigen remains unknown. The data were taken from a study of blood T cells in healthy people across ages. Looking at the study overall: About one barcoded beta molecule per two T cells was the capture yield of template switching.

Study results and limitations: Measured against age, TCR beta diversity per million T cells decreased in a roughly linear manner.

With each sample, at least 5 micrograms of total RNA were extracted. CDR1 and CDR2 (germline): KGHSH, LQKENI. The CDR3 spans 12 residues. V was trimmed by 4 bases and J by 5 bases, leaving 8 bases between them. A second PCR of about 7 to 11 cycles used a sample-barcoded 5' primer and a J-beta primer mix. There were at least 2.5 million CDR3-containing paired-end reads obtained from each sample. TCRdb fed the 5' RACE reads into MiXCR, producing one record per CDR3 protein. The sample carries around 820,000 distinct CDR3 sequences, 20% to 25% recorded once. These records were also assigned to another study, of T cells of mothers and their children.

The sequencing input was blood. The clonotype was recovered from a boy aged 5-17 years in good health. The V and J genes are TRBV18 and TRBJ2-5; no firm D call. Here the CDR3 reads CASSQNRETQYF. CDR3 nucleotides: TGTGCCAGCTCACAGAACCGGGAGACCCAGTACTTC. Looking up the rest from reference TRBV18 and TRBJ2-5 gives the full variable domain: NAGVMQNPRHLVRRRGQEARLRCSPMKGHSHVYWYRQLPEEGLKFMVYLQKENIIDESGMPKERFSAEFPKEGPSILRIQQVVRGDSAAYFCASSQNRETQYFGPGTRLLVL.